What follows describes a single T cell receptor beta chain. Its antigen is currently unknown. This record belongs to a study of liver allograft versus peripheral blood T cells. On the study more broadly: Blood and transplanted-liver T cell receptor repertoires from recipients were compared. Study-level results: In liver allografts, T cell receptor repertoires reportedly differed from the repertoires found in peripheral blood.

TCRdb re-derived calls from the reads in MiXCR, one entry per CDR3 protein. The table records approximately 16,000 distinct CDR3 sequences, around a fifth of them present only once. Trimming removed 4 bases from V and 5 bases from J; junction bases left unmatched: 4. The CDR3 consists of 13 residues. The germline gives CDR1 DFQATT, CDR2 SNEGSKA (reference sequence). The rearrangement links TRBV20-1 to TRBJ1-4; 7 nucleotides agree with TRBD1. The clonotype was recovered from a human patient who had a liver transplant. The graft donor may have given rise to some T cells. The CDR3 nucleotides read TGCAGTGCTACGGGACAGCCAAATGAAAAACTGTTTTTT. Translation: CSATGQPNEKLFF.